This T cell receptor beta chain derives from a study of T-cell memory formation after mild COVID-19. As for the study in general: TCR clusters mostly belonged to single donors. Study conclusions and caveats: Within pre-infection memory, some responding clones were found, suggesting cross-reactive memory joined. Unconfirmed was the SARS-CoV-2 specificity of second-wave clones that peaked on day 37.

Constant-segment primers were used for 5'RACE, and the resulting TCR alpha and TCR beta cDNA libraries carried sample barcodes and UMIs. TCRdb called the 5' RACE reads again in MiXCR, with one record for every CDR3 protein. Among some 100,000 distinct CDR3 sequences, 8.5% to 14% were seen once, and the ten largest hold roughly two fifths. To note about this clonotype: Antigen specificity is unknown.

Trimming took 0 bases from V and 6 from J; bases not matched to a gene: 1. Germline values: CDR1 MRHNA, CDR2 SNTAGT. The CDR3 is 16 amino acids. The clonotype originates from a man aged 18 to 30 who had mild COVID-19 (a few samples of this study predate the infection). Cell type and time point are not known. The sample consisted of PBMCs or a T cell subset sorted from them (not recorded which). The rearrangement links TRBV6-4 to TRBJ2-3, with 15 bases aligning to TRBD2. The CDR3 DNA sequence: TGTGCCAGCAGTGACTCCGGGACTAGCGGGGGGGATACGCAGTATTTT. Amino acids: CASSDSGTSGGDTQYF.